This TCR beta chain was observed in a study of T-cell memory formation after mild COVID-19. After 5'RACE with constant-segment primers, TCR alpha and TCR beta cDNA libraries carrying sample barcodes and UMIs were obtained. Using its own MiXCR run on the 5' RACE reads, TCRdb lists one record per CDR3 protein. The sample records some 450,000 distinct CDR3 sequences, approximately 20% being singletons. As concerns this clonotype: The antigen is not known.

Overall study results and limits: While clones contracting from day 15 to 85 were balanced between CD4 and CD8, later expanders leaned CD4+.

The CDR3 is 16 amino acids. The V gene end was trimmed by 3 bases and the J gene end by 6 bases; junction bases not matched to a gene: 11. The germline CDR1 and CDR2 sequences are SGHRS and YFSETQ. The gene calls are TRBV5-1 and TRBJ2-1; TRBD2 agrees at 8 bases. Sample: PBMCs or a T cell subset sorted from them (not recorded which). The sequence derives from an adult woman who had mild COVID-19 (a few samples of this study predate the infection). Cell type and time point are not known. This chain's CDR3 is CASSSGLATGPNEQFF. DNA for the CDR3: TGCGCCAGCAGCTCCGGACTAGCCACGGGGCCCAATGAGCAGTTCTTC.